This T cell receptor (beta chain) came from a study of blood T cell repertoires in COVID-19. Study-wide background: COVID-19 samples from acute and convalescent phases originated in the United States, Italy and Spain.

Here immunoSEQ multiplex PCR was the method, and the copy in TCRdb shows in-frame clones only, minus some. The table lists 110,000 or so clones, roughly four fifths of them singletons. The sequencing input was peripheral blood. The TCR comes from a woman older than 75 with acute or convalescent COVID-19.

This chain's CDR3 is CASSPRGLTGGGTDTQYF. DNA of the CDR3: TGCGCCAGCAGCCCTCGGGGATTGACAGGGGGCGGGACAGATACGCAGTATTTT. The genes are TRBV5-1 and TRBJ2-3, with TRBD1 identical over 10 bases. V lost 4 bases, J lost 3 bases, and 14 bases stayed unmatched. The CDR3 consists of 18 residues. Germline CDR1 SGHRS, CDR2 YFSETQ.